The rows below give T cell receptor beta chains drawn from one sample of a study of blood T cells in healthy people across ages. Via MiXCR, TCRdb re-called the 5' RACE reads, giving one row per CDR3 protein. The sample carries hundreds of thousands of distinct CDR3 sequences, under 30% recorded once. The same data also went into a second study, on T cells of mothers and their children.

The sequenced sample was blood. Every receptor here comes from a boy aged 5-17 years in good health. Each CDR3 is given with its conserved first and last residue. D genes are given only for firm matches. Rows may omit the clone size; those that give it use once, few, many or a size class.

abundance,d_gene,j_gene,v_gene,CDR3nt,CDR3aa
-,-,TRBJ1-1,TRBV5-1,TGCGCCAGCAGCTCACAGACAGCCTACACTGAAGCTTTCTTT,CASSSQTAYTEAFF
-,-,TRBJ1-6,TRBV4-1,TGCGCCAGCAGCCAAGTGACGACAGGCGGAAATTCACCCCTCCACTTT,CASSQVTTGGNSPLHF
-,TRBD1,TRBJ2-7,TRBV20-1,TGCAGTGCTAGTCGACAGGGCTCCTACGAGCAGTACTTC,CSASRQGSYEQYF
-,-,TRBJ2-1,TRBV20-1,TGCAGTGGCAGCACCGGGGTGTCCTACAATGAGCAGTTCTTC,CSGSTGVSYNEQFF
few,TRBD1,TRBJ2-4,TRBV12-3/TRBV12-4,TGTGCCAGCAGTAGATGGGACAGGGGGACCAAAAACATTCAGTACTTC,CASSRWDRGTKNIQYF
-,-,TRBJ2-3,TRBV20-1,TGCAGTGCTGGCGAGCGGATCACAGATACGCAGTATTTT,CSAGERITDTQYF
-,TRBD1,TRBJ2-5,TRBV15,TGTGCCACCAGCAGAGCAGGGGGCAGGGAGACCCAGTACTTC,CATSRAGGRETQYF
-,TRBD2,TRBJ2-5,TRBV20-1,TGCAGTGCTAGAGATTACGATGATGATAGCGGGAGAAGTAGGGAGACCCAGTACTTC,CSARDYDDDSGRSRETQYF
-,TRBD1,TRBJ2-5,TRBV11-2,TGTGCCTGCCTGGGGCAGGGGGCAAACCAAGAGACCCAGTACTTC,CACLGQGANQETQYF
few,-,TRBJ2-7,TRBV7-3,TGTGCCAGCAGCTTAATGAGCGGCTACGAGCAGTACTTC,CASSLMSGYEQYF
few,-,TRBJ1-2,TRBV7-9,TGTGCCAGCAGCTTAGTATTAGGGGAGCATGGCTACACCTTC,CASSLVLGEHGYTF
-,-,TRBJ2-5,TRBV29-1,TGCAGCGTTTTCCCCATAAGTCCCCAAGAGACCCAGTACTTC,CSVFPISPQETQYF
-,TRBD2,TRBJ2-3,TRBV11-2,TGTGCCAGCAGCTTAGATCGGGCTAGCGGAAGCACAGATACGCAGTATTTT,CASSLDRASGSTDTQYF
-,-,TRBJ2-1,TRBV24-1,TGTGCCACCAGTGATTTGCTACGACAGTTATGGCGGTACAATGAGCAGTTCTTC,CATSDLLRQLWRYNEQFF
-,-,TRBJ2-7,TRBV2,TGTGCCAACACTCCCCCCGGGGAAGTAAAGTACTTC,CANTPPGEVKYF
-,-,TRBJ1-1,TRBV3-1,TGTGCCAGCAGTCGAGCGTCGGGCACTGAAGCTTTCTTT,CASSRASGTEAFF
-,-,TRBJ2-1,TRBV5-1,TGCGCCAGCAGCTTGGCATCGAAGCTCCCGGGCGATGAGCAGTTCTTC,CASSLASKLPGDEQFF
few,-,TRBJ2-7,TRBV20-1,TGCAGTGCCCGACCTATAGCGACCTACGAGCAGTACTTC,CSARPIATYEQYF
few,-,TRBJ2-3,TRBV29-1,TGCAGCGTTCTCGGCATGGACACAGATACGCAGTATTTT,CSVLGMDTDTQYF
-,TRBD2,TRBJ2-5,TRBV4-3,TGCGCCAGCAGCCAAGTCCTAACTAGCGGGACTGAGACCCAGTACTTC,CASSQVLTSGTETQYF
-,-,TRBJ2-7,TRBV28,TGTGCCAGCAGTTTGGGTGCATTGAGCCGAGGCGAGCAGTACTTC,CASSLGALSRGEQYF
-,-,TRBJ1-6,TRBV20-1,TGCAGTGCTAAATACAGGGACACCCGGAGCTCCTATAATTCACCCCTCCACTTT,CSAKYRDTRSSYNSPLHF
-,TRBD1,TRBJ1-1,TRBV7-9,TGTGCCAGCAGCACCGGGACAGGGGAGCACACTGAAGCTTTCTTT,CASSTGTGEHTEAFF
-,-,TRBJ2-1,TRBV24-1,TGTGCCACCAGTGAAGGACCACAGGAATACAATGAGCAGTTCTTC,CATSEGPQEYNEQFF
-,-,TRBJ2-1,TRBV6-5,TGTGCCAGCAGTTATCTCGCGGGGGCTTACAATGAGCAGTTCTTC,CASSYLAGAYNEQFF
-,TRBD1,TRBJ1-3,TRBV7-2,TGTGCCAGCAGCTTAGGACCGGGACAGGGAAACACCATATATTTT,CASSLGPGQGNTIYF
-,-,TRBJ1-1,TRBV7-2,TGTGCCAGCAGCTTGGTAGGTGGGGAAGGGACTGAAGCTTTCTTT,CASSLVGGEGTEAFF
few,-,TRBJ2-2,TRBV4-1,TGCGCCAGCAGCCAAACCCTAAGCGGGGAGCTGTTTTTT,CASSQTLSGELFF
-,-,TRBJ2-7,TRBV12-3/TRBV12-4,TGTGCCAGCAGCTCACTCTACCTCACAGGGTATAAGGCCTACGAGCAGTACTTC,CASSSLYLTGYKAYEQYF
few,-,TRBJ2-1,TRBV20-1,TGCAGTGTTAGTGGAGAGGGACCCTACAATGAGCAGTTCTTC,CSVSGEGPYNEQFF
-,-,TRBJ1-4,TRBV4-1,TGCGCCAGCAGCCAGTTTCTGGGTTCGGATGAAAAACTGTTTTTT,CASSQFLGSDEKLFF
-,-,TRBJ2-3,TRBV5-1,TGCGCCAGCAGCCCCCAAGGCTATGGAGATACGCAGTATTTT,CASSPQGYGDTQYF
few,TRBD2,TRBJ2-1,TRBV29-1,TGCAGCGTCCCCGACGGCGGGAGGGTCTACAATGAGCAGCTCTTC,CSVPDGGRVYNEQLF
few,-,TRBJ2-7,TRBV28,TGTGCCAGCAGACGCCTTTTCCACGAGCAGTACTTC,CASRRLFHEQYF
few,-,TRBJ2-5,TRBV7-9,TGTGCCAGCAGCTTTCACCCGGGGGTCTCACTTATAGCTCAAGAGACCCAGTACTTC,CASSFHPGVSLIAQETQYF
few,TRBD1,TRBJ2-2,TRBV12-3/TRBV12-4,TGTGCCAGCAGCATGGGACAGGCCACCGGGGAGCTGTTTTTT,CASSMGQATGELFF
-,TRBD1,TRBJ1-5,TRBV7-9,TGTGCCAGCAGCGACGGGACAGGGGCCGTAAGGCCCCAGCATTTT,CASSDGTGAVRPQHF
-,-,TRBJ2-3,TRBV21-1,TGTGCCAGCAGCAAAGGGGCGGGAGCCCGCACAGATACGCAGTATTTT,CASSKGAGARTDTQYF
-,-,TRBJ1-1,TRBV18,TGTGCCAGCTCACCTAAGAGGGACACTGAAGCTTTCTTT,CASSPKRDTEAFF
-,-,TRBJ1-2,TRBV28,TGTGCCAGCAGTTCCTATGGCTACACCTTC,CASSSYGYTF
-,-,TRBJ2-1,TRBV27,TGTGCCAGCAGTTTATCGCTGGAAATTTCATACAATGAGCAGTTCTTC,CASSLSLEISYNEQFF